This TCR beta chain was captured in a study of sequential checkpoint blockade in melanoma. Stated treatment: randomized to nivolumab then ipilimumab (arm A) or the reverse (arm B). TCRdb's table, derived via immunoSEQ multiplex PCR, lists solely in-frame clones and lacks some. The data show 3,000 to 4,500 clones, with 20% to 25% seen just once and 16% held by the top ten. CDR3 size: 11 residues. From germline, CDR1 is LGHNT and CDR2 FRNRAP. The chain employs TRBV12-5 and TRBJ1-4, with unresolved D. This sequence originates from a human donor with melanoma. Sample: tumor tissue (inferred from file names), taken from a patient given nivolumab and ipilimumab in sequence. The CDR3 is CASTLNEKLFF. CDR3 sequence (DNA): TGTGCCAGCACCTTAAATGAAAAACTGTTTTTT.